Below, 5 T cell receptor beta chains from the same sample are listed, as sequenced in a study of T cells after yellow fever vaccination. TCRdb reprocessed the 5' RACE reads via MiXCR and lists one record per CDR3 protein. The table lists some 220,000 distinct CDR3 sequences, 3% to 4% of them singletons, with about 3% in the top ten. The sequencing here drew on CD4+ T cells sorted from PBMCs, taken 10 days after the yellow fever booster vaccination. The receptors shown here come from a man in his late teens or twenties who received the YFV17D yellow fever vaccine.

This clonotype showed up many times. The chain links TRBV29-1 to TRBJ2-1; unclear D gene. The germline gives CDR1 SQVTM, CDR2 ANQGSEA. This CDR3 has 13 amino acids. With 0 bases removed from V and 7 bases from J, the gap between germline ends came to 10 bases. Written as DNA, the CDR3 is TGCAGCGTTGAAGATTGGCGCCTTAATGAGCAGTTCTTC. Protein: CSVEDWRLNEQFF.

In its sample, this clonotype was seen a few times. V is TRBV18 and J is TRBJ1-1; D remains unclear. The V gene's germline CDR1 is KGHSH and CDR2 LQKENI. Trimming left V 3 bases short and J 6 bases short, with 17 bases between. This CDR3 spans 15 amino acids. CDR3 amino acids: CASSPLSNGNSEAFF. The CDR3 region has the DNA TGTGCCAGCTCACCGCTTTCTAACGGGAATTCTGAAGCTTTCTTT.

This clonotype has at least ten counts. V usage is TRBV12-3 or TRBV12-4 and J usage is TRBJ2-6, with D possibly TRBD2 on 6 matching bases. CDR3 length equals 16 residues. The V and J ends lost 4 bases and 0 bases respectively, with 10 bases between them. The CDR3 spells CASSSPGSSGANVLTF. Written as DNA, the CDR3 is TGTGCCAGCAGTTCCCCCGGGAGCTCTGGGGCCAACGTCCTGACTTTC.

There are a few counts of this clonotype. This chain connects TRBV20-1 to TRBJ2-3, with 8 bases aligning to TRBD2. Trimming cost V 2 bases and J 1 base; bases outside gene matches: 2. Germline V gene lookup returns CDR1 DFQATT and CDR2 SNEGSKA (reference sequence). CDR3 length equals 14 residues. The CDR3, as DNA: TGCAGTGCTAGACCGGGACTAGGCACAGATACGCAGTATTTT. Protein product: CSARPGLGTDTQYF.

This clonotype was recorded at least ten times. The chain links TRBV4-2 to TRBJ2-5, with D hard to call. The CDR3 loop spans 15 amino acids. Deletions cut 0 bases from V and 2 bases from J, with 10 bases between. Germline loops: CDR1 LGHNA, CDR2 YNFKEQ. CDR3 sequence reads: CASSQDRPGQETQYF. In DNA, the CDR3 is TGTGCCAGCAGCCAAGATCGTCCAGGACAAGAGACCCAGTACTTC.